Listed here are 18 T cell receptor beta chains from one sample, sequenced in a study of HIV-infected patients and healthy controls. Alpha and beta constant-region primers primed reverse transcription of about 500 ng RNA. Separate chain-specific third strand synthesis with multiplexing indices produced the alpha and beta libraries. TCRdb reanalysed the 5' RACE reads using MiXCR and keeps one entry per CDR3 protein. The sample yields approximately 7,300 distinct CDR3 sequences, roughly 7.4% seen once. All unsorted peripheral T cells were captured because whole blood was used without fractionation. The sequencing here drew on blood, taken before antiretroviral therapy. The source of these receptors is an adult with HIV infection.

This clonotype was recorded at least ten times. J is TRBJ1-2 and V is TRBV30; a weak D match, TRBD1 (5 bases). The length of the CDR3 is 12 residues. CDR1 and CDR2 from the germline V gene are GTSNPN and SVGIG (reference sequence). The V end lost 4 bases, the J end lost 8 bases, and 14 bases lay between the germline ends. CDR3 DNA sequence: TGTGCCTGGAACGGGGCCCCGGGAGGCTACACCTTC. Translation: CAWNGAPGGYTF.

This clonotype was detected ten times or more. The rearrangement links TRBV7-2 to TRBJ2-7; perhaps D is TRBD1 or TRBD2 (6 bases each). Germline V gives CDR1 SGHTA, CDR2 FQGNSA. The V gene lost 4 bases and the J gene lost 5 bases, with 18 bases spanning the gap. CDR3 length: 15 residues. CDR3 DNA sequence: TGTGCCAGCAGCTCCGATAGTGGGGGGCCCGACGAGCAGTACTTC. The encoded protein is CASSSDSGGPDEQYF.

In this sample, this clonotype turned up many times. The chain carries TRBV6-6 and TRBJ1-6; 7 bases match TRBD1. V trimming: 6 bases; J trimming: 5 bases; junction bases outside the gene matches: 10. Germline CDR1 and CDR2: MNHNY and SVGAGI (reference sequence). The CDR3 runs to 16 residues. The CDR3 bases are TGTGCCAGCAGGCGGAATCCGGGACAGAATAATTCACCCCTCCACTTT. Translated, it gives CASRRNPGQNNSPLHF.

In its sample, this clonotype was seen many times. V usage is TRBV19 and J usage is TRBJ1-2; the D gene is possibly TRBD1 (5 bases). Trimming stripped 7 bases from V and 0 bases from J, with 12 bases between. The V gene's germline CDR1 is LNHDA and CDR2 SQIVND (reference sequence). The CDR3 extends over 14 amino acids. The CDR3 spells CASNPGRTNYGYTF. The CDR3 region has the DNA TGTGCCAGTAACCCGGGACGGACTAACTATGGCTACACCTTC.

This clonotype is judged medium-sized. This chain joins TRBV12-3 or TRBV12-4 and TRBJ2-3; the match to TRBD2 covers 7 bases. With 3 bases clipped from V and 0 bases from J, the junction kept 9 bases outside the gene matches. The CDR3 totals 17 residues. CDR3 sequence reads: CASSFPPSSGSTDTQYF. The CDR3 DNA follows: TGTGCCAGCAGTTTCCCCCCTTCTAGCGGTAGCACAGATACGCAGTATTTT.

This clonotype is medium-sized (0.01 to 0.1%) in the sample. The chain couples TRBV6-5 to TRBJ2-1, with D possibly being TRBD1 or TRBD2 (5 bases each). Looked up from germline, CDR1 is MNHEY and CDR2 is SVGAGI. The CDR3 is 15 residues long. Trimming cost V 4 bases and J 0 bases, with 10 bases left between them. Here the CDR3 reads CASSFEGSSYNEQFF. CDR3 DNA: TGTGCCAGCAGTTTCGAGGGGAGCTCCTACAATGAGCAGTTCTTC.

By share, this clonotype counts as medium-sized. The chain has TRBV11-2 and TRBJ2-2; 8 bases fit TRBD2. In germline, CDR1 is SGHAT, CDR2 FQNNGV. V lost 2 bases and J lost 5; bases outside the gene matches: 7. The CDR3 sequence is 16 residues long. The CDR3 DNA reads TGTGCCAGCAGCTTACACGGGGGGGCCCGGACCGGGGAGCTGTTTTTT. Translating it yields CASSLHGGARTGELFF.

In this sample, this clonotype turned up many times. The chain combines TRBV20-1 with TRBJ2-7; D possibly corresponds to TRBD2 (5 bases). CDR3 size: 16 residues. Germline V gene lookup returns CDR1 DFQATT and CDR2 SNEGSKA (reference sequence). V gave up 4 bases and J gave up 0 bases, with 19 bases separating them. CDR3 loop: CSATLGGPRSSYEQYF. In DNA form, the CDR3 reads TGCAGTGCTACTCTAGGAGGACCCAGGAGCTCCTACGAGCAGTACTTC.

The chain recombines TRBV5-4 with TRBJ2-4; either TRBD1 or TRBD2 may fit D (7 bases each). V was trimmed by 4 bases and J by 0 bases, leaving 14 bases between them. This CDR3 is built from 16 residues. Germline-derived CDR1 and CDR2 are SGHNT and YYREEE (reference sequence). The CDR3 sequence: CASSEQGGLAKNIQYF. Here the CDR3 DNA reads TGTGCCAGCAGCGAGCAGGGGGGGTTAGCCAAAAACATTCAGTACTTC.

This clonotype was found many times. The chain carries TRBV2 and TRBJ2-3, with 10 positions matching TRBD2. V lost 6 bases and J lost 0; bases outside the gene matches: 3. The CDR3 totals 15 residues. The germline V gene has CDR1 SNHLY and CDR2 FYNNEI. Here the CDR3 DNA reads TGTGCCAGCAGCCTAGCGGGGGATAGCACAGATACGCAGTATTTT. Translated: CASSLAGDSTDTQYF.

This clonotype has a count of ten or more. The CDR3 DNA sequence: TGTGCCAGCAGCCCGGGGCAAGCTTCAGATACGCAGTATTTT. It specifies CASSPGQASDTQYF. This chain joins TRBV5-6 and TRBJ2-3; D assignment may be TRBD1 or TRBD2 (5 bases each). V lost 4 bases and J lost 4, with 13 bases in between. The germline CDR1 and CDR2 sequences are SGHDT and YYEEEE. This CDR3 contains 14 residues.

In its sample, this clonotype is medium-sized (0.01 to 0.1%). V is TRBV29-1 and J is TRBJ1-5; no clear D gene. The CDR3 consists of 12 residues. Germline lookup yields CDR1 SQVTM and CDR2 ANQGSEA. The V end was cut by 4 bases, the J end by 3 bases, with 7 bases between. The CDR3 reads CSVGGSNQPQHF. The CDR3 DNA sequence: TGCAGCGTTGGGGGATCCAATCAGCCCCAGCATTTT.

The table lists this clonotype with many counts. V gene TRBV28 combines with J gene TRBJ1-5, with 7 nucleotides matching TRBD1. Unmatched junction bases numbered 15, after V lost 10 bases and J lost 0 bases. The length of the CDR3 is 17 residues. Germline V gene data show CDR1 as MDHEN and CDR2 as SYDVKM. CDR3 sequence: CAIQGELVHYSNQPQHF. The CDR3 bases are TGTGCCATTCAGGGGGAATTGGTTCACTATAGCAATCAGCCCCAGCATTTT.

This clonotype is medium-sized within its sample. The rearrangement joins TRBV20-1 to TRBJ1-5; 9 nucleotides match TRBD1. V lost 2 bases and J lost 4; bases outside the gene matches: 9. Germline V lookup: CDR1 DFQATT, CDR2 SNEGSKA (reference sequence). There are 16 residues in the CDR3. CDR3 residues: CSARLPPGQGNQPQHF. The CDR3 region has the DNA TGCAGTGCTAGATTACCACCGGGACAGGGTAATCAGCCCCAGCATTTT.

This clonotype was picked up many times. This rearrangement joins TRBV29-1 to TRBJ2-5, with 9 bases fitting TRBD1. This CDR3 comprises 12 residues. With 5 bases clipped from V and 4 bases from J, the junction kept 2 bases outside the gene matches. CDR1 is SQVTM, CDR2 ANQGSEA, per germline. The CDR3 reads CSVRTGVETQYF. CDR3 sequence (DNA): TGCAGCGTTCGGACAGGGGTAGAGACCCAGTACTTC.

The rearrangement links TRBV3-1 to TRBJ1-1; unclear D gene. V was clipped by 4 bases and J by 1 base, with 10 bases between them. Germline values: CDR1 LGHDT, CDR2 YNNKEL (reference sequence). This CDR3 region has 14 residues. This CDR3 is CASSPAPGNTEAFF. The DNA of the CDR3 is TGTGCCAGCAGCCCCGCACCGGGGAACACTGAAGCTTTCTTT.

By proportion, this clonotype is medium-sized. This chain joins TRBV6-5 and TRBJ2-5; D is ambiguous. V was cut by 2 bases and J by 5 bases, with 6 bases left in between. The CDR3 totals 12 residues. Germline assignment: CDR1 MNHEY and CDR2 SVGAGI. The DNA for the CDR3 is TGTGCCAGCAGTTACAACGGGGAGACCCAGTACTTC. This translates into CASSYNGETQYF.

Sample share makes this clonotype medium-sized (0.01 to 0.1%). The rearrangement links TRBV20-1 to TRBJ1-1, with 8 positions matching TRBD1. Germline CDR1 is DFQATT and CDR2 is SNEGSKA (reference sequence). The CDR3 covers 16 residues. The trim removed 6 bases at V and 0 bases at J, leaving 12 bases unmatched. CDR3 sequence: CSATESGQVLNTEAFF. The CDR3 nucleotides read TGCAGTGCAACCGAGTCGGGACAGGTTTTGAACACTGAAGCTTTCTTT.